This T cell receptor (beta chain) originates from a study of vaccination and CD4 T cells after COVID-19. Study details: In the convalescent cohort, there were six males and four females, two of them Hispanic. Study-wide results and limits: Researchers report that a median approximately 86% of reactive clones in convalescent patients surfaced only post-vaccination.

On this clonotype: As yet, its antigen is unknown.

V dropped 1 base and J dropped 2 bases, with 12 bases sitting between them. There are 15 residues in the CDR3. Germline CDR1 is SGHNT and CDR2 is YYREEE (reference sequence). Sequencing of DNA taken from cultured CD4+ T cells relied on the Oncomine TCR Beta short-read assay. TCRdb reanalysed the PCR reads using MiXCR and keeps one entry per CDR3 protein. The data hold roughly 25,000 distinct CDR3 sequences, with 58% observed a single time. Treatment given: roughly ten-day PBMC culture with coronavirus spike peptide pools or control peptides (ViraFEST assay). ViraFEST sequenced TCRs after peptide-pool expansion of antigen-specific T cells. The cultures had half their medium swapped for fresh IL-2 medium on days 3 and 7.

The sample taken for sequencing was CD4+ T cells from blood, cultured in vitro. The source of this sequence is a human donor who had recovered from COVID-19. The V gene is TRBV5-4, the J gene TRBJ1-2, with a tentative D call TRBD1 (5 bases). The DNA of the CDR3 is TGTGCCAGCAGCTTGAAGGGGCCTAAAAACTATGGCTACACCTTC. Encoded protein: CASSLKGPKNYGYTF.